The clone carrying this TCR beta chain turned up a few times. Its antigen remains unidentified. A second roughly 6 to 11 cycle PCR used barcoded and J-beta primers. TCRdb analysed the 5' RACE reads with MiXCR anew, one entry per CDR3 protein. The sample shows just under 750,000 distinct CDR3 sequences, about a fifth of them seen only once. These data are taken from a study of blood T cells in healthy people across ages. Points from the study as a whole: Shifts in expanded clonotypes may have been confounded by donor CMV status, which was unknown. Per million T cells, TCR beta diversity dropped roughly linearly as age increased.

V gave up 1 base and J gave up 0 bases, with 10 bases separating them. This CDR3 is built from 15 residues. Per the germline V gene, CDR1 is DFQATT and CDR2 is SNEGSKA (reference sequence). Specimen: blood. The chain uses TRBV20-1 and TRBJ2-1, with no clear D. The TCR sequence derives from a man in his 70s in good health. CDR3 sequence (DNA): TGCAGTGCTAGAGCCCGGGCCAGCTCCTACAATGAGCAGTTCTTC. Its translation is CSARARASSYNEQFF.